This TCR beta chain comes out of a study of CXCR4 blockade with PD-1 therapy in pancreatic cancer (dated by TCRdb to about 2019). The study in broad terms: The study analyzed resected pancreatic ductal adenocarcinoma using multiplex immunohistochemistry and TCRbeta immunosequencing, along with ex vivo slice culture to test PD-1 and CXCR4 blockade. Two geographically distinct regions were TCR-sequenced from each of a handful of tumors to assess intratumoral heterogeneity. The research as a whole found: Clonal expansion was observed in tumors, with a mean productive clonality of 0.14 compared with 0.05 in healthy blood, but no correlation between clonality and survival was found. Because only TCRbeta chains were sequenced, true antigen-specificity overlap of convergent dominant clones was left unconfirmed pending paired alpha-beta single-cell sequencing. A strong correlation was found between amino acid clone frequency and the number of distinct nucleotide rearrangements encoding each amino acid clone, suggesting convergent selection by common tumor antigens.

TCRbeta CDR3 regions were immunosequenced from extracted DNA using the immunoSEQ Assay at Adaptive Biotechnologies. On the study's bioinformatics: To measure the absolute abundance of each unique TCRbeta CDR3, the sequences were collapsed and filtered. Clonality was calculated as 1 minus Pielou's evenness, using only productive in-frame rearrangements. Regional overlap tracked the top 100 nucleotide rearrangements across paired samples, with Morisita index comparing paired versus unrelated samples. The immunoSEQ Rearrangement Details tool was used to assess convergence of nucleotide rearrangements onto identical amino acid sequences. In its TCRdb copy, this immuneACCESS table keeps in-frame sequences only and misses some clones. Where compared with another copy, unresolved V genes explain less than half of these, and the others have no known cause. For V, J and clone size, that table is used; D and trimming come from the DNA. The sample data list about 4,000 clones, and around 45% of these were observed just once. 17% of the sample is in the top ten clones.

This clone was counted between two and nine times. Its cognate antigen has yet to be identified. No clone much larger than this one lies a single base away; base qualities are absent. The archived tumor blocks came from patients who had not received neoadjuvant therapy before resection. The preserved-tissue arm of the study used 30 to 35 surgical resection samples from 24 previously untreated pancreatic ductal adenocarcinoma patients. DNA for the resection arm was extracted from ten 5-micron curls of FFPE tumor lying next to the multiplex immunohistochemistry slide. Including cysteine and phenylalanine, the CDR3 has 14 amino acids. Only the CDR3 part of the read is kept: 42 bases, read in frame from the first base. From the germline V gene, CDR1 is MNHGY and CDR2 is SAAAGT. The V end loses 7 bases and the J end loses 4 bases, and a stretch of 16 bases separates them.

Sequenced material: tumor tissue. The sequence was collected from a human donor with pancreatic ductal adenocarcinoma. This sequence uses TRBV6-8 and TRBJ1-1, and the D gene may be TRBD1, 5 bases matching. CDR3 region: CASKRMGQGTEAFF. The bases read TGTGCCAGCAAAAGGATGGGTCAGGGCACTGAAGCTTTCTTT.